The rows below give T cell receptor beta chains drawn from one sample of a study of T cells after yellow fever vaccination. MiXCR, applied by TCRdb to the 5' RACE reads, yields one record per CDR3 protein. The sample gives about 320,000 distinct CDR3 sequences, roughly an eighth of which show up once; 3.2% is in the top ten. The specimen comprised CD4+ T cells sorted from PBMCs, sampled 15 days after the yellow fever booster vaccination. The receptors derive from a man between 18 and 29 years old who received the YFV17D yellow fever vaccine. The CDR3 runs from the conserved cysteine through the conserved F or W. Each record gives: CDR3 length, V gene, CDR3 protein.

14	TRBV2	CASSDSGESQPQHF
14	TRBV5-1	CASSLGGGQDTQYF
15	TRBV11-2	CASSLDSLVGETQYF
13	TRBV5-4	CASSATFNSPLHF
14	TRBV28	CASSFLGTLTLQYF
16	TRBV4-2	CASSHTSGQGVGEQYF
12	TRBV7-9	CASSAGDQPQHF
15	TRBV20-1	CSARDAMVSNQPQHF
14	TRBV2	CASSEALWLGTQYF
19	TRBV7-2	CASSPVVLRGRVMNTEAFF
14	TRBV5-1	CASSLDRANGKLFF
14	TRBV3-1	CASSQDWPTDTQYF
14	TRBV10-3	CAISGNGGGDTQYF
13	TRBV7-2	CASSSSGQETQYF
15	TRBV7-3	CASSTTSGDYNEQFF
13	TRBV13	CASRGGAYNEQFF
15	TRBV7-2	CASSLGRGGDKTQYF
16	TRBV5-1	CASSSRAWQGQETQYF
14	TRBV20-1	CSATSHDFTDTQYF
13	TRBV20-1	CSANQDSDQPQHF
15	TRBV15	CATSRLAGVTGELFF
14	TRBV20-1	CSAEPSGGFETQYF
15	TRBV5-1	CASSLAKGRADEQFF
13	TRBV7-8	CASSLDRMARQFF
15	TRBV5-4	CASSAGHYGDDEQFF
14	TRBV10-3	CAISELDRGHEQYF
15	TRBV25-1	CASSESGQGIYEQYF
15	TRBV9	CASSGDSGGAFEQFF
20	TRBV12-3/TRBV12-4	CASSFWGGGSGSLAKNIQYF
15	TRBV6-6	CASSEPTGANEKLFF
12	TRBV5-1	CASSFKTGELFF
16	TRBV4-1	CASSQDGGGVNSPLHF
15	TRBV7-6	CASSLEQAGNSPLHF
12	TRBV6-5	CASGRGAQTQYF
12	TRBV6-5	CASQDPNTEAFF
16	TRBV11-2	CASSLVAGGLTGELFF
15	TRBV5-1	CASSLGDRKAYEQYF
11	TRBV10-3	CAITGEGEQYF
16	TRBV10-3	CAISEDDRGSYNEQFF
16	TRBV3-1	CASSQSYRGSGNTIYF
13	TRBV15	CATSRDAEGHTFF
12	TRBV6-6	CASRTNDQPQHF
13	TRBV20-1	CSARDPSRLGYTF
13	TRBV6-2/TRBV6-3	CASSPPTVYEQYF
13	TRBV6-5	CASSFRVYQPQHF
16	TRBV7-9	CASITGTGVFGNTIYF
15	TRBV20-1	CSARVPGFPDQPQHF
17	TRBV5-1	CASSSDPIGTAGGEQFF